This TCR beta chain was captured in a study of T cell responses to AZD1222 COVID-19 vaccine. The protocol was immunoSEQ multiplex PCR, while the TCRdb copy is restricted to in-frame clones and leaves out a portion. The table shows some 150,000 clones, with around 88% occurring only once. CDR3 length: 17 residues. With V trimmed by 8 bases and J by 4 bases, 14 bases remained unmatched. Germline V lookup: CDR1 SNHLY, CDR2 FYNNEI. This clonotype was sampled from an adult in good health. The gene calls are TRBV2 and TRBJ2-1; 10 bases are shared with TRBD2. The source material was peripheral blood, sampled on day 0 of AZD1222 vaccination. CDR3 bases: TGTGCCAGCCCACGGGGACTAGCGCTATTGGAGTACAATGAGCAGTTCTTC. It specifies CASPRGLALLEYNEQFF.